This T cell receptor (beta chain) was profiled in a study of Ad26.COV2.S vaccination and SARS-CoV-2 variants. Study overall: Each vaccinee took Ad26.COV2.S intramuscularly, once or twice 56 days apart.

Findings and caveats of the study: Those who received the vaccine showed greater spike-specific TCR breadth than those given placebo. From the TCR breadth and depth analyses, total T cell responses may have been underestimated.

This clone was counted only a few times. Its target is unknown. The germline V gene encodes CDR1 LNHNV and CDR2 YYDKDF (reference sequence). Trimming stripped 6 bases from V and 4 bases from J, with 9 bases between. CDR3 length: 13 residues. Indicated treatment: around 19 received Ad26.COV2.S at low or high dose, single or two shots; 5 received placebo; per-sample allocation not given. Sample collection was performed on day 63 after the first vaccine or placebo injection. An 18-55-year-old adult in Boston served as donor. Assay used: immunoSEQ multiplex PCR; TCRdb lists only in-frame clones, some missing. The profile shows hundreds of thousands of clones, around nine tenths of them singletons.

This chain connects TRBV15 to TRBJ1-4; D is unresolved. Sequenced material: peripheral blood, taken in a trial of Ad26.COV2.S vaccine versus placebo. The source of this sequence is a person between 18 and 65 years old who received the Ad26.COV2.S COVID-19 vaccine or a placebo. CDR3 protein: CATREGNNEKLFF. Here the CDR3 DNA reads TGTGCCACCAGGGAGGGAAATAATGAAAAACTGTTTTTT.